This T cell receptor beta chain was recorded in a study of OX40 agonist ivuxolimab in advanced cancers. Study-level results: On average, a greater number of expanded clones characterised CD8+ T cells relative to CD4+. With doses of 0.1 to 3.0 mg/kg, CD4+ and CD8+ blood T cells had undergone clonal expansion by week 6.

This clone was counted a few times. Its target is unknown. The data were produced by immunoSEQ multiplex PCR, yet TCRdb's version contains in-frame clones alone and is incomplete. The sample consists of around 79,000 clones, roughly 90% of them appearing once. The source was CD4+ or CD8+ T cells sorted from blood, collected in a trial of the OX40 agonist ivuxolimab. This TCR was sampled from an adult with an advanced solid tumor such as melanoma, head and neck, liver or kidney cancer.

The CDR3: CASSLYIVSTYGYTF. CDR3 sequence (DNA): TGTGCCAGCAGCCTGTATATAGTTTCAACCTATGGCTACACCTTC. This chain connects TRBV5-5 to TRBJ1-2; the D is unclear. Germline V gives CDR1 SGHKS, CDR2 YYEKEE (reference sequence). The V end was cut by 4 bases, the J end by 4 bases, with 17 bases between. This CDR3 is 15 amino acids long.